The rows below give T cell receptor beta chains drawn from one sample of a study of T cells in Graves' hyperthyroidism and ophthalmopathy. From the multiplex PCR reads, TCRdb called clonotypes with MiXCR, one entry per CDR3 protein. The sample lists about 340,000 distinct CDR3 sequences; 20% to 25% were seen once. Sequencing was done on a sample of blood. These receptors all stem from a woman between 50 and 59 years old with Graves' hyperthyroidism. CDR3s include the opening cysteine and the closing phenylalanine or tryptophan. A D gene is named only where the DNA matches it firmly. Not every row has a clone size; where given, it reads once, few, many or a size class.

d_gene: TRBD1
v_gene: TRBV20-1
j_gene: TRBJ1-2
abundance: many
CDR3nt: TGCAGTGCTAGGGGGACAGGGTCTAACTATGGCTACACCTTC
CDR3aa: CSARGTGSNYGYTF

d_gene: -
v_gene: TRBV19
j_gene: TRBJ1-1
abundance: many
CDR3nt: TGTGCCAGTAGTAGGGTCGGCACTGAAGCTTTCTTT
CDR3aa: CASSRVGTEAFF

d_gene: TRBD2
v_gene: TRBV11-1
j_gene: TRBJ2-3
abundance: -
CDR3nt: TGTGCCAGCAGCCTCACTTCTAGCGGGGGCGGAGATACGCAGTATTTT
CDR3aa: CASSLTSSGGGDTQYF

d_gene: TRBD2
v_gene: TRBV2
j_gene: TRBJ2-3
abundance: many
CDR3nt: TGTGCCAGCATGGAGCGGGGGGGCACAGATACGCAGTATTTT
CDR3aa: CASMERGGTDTQYF

d_gene: -
v_gene: TRBV19
j_gene: TRBJ1-1
abundance: many
CDR3nt: TGTGCCAGTAGCGCAGGGATGATCACTGAAGCTTTCTTT
CDR3aa: CASSAGMITEAFF

d_gene: TRBD1
v_gene: TRBV6-1
j_gene: TRBJ1-2
abundance: -
CDR3nt: TGTGCCAGCAGGAAGGGGACAGGGGCTACTAACTATGGCTACACCTTC
CDR3aa: CASRKGTGATNYGYTF

d_gene: TRBD2
v_gene: TRBV28
j_gene: TRBJ2-5
abundance: many
CDR3nt: TGTGCCAGCAGTTCGACTAGCTTTGAGACCCAGTACTTC
CDR3aa: CASSSTSFETQYF

d_gene: -
v_gene: TRBV5-5
j_gene: TRBJ2-3
abundance: many
CDR3nt: TGTGCCAGCAGCTTCGAGCTGACTACGCAGTATTTT
CDR3aa: CASSFELTTQYF

d_gene: TRBD2
v_gene: TRBV20-1
j_gene: TRBJ2-3
abundance: many
CDR3nt: TGCAGTGCGGCGACTAGCGGGGGGGCTGTCACAGATACGCAGTATTTT
CDR3aa: CSAATSGGAVTDTQYF

d_gene: TRBD1
v_gene: TRBV27
j_gene: TRBJ2-7
abundance: -
CDR3nt: TGTGCCAGCACCGCCGGGACAGGGTCCTACGAGCAGTACTTC
CDR3aa: CASTAGTGSYEQYF

d_gene: -
v_gene: TRBV3-1
j_gene: TRBJ2-3
abundance: -
CDR3nt: TGTGCCAGCAGCCATGGCAGAAGCACAGATACGCAGTATTTT
CDR3aa: CASSHGRSTDTQYF

d_gene: TRBD1
v_gene: TRBV7-2
j_gene: TRBJ1-6
abundance: few
CDR3nt: TGTGCCAGCAGCTTAGGACAGGGGCAATATAATTCACCCCTCCACTTT
CDR3aa: CASSLGQGQYNSPLHF

d_gene: TRBD2
v_gene: TRBV7-9
j_gene: TRBJ2-1
abundance: many
CDR3nt: TGTGCCAGCAGCCTATTAGCGGGGGGTTCATACAATGAGCAGTTCTTC
CDR3aa: CASSLLAGGSYNEQFF

d_gene: -
v_gene: TRBV6-1
j_gene: TRBJ1-5
abundance: many
CDR3nt: TGTGCCAGCAGTGAATTCCCCATGGGGCCCCAGCATTTT
CDR3aa: CASSEFPMGPQHF

d_gene: -
v_gene: TRBV5-4
j_gene: TRBJ2-3
abundance: few
CDR3nt: TGTGCCAGCAGCTTGGGGCTAGTAGTTACAGATACGCAGTATTTT
CDR3aa: CASSLGLVVTDTQYF

d_gene: TRBD1
v_gene: TRBV18
j_gene: TRBJ1-5
abundance: many
CDR3nt: TGTGCCAGCTCAGCAGGGGGTCATAGCAATCAGCCCCAGCATTTT
CDR3aa: CASSAGGHSNQPQHF

d_gene: TRBD1
v_gene: TRBV20-1
j_gene: TRBJ1-1
abundance: many
CDR3nt: TGCAGTGCTAGGGGGGGGGGACAGGGGATAAGCCAAGCTTTCTTT
CDR3aa: CSARGGGQGISQAFF

d_gene: -
v_gene: TRBV28
j_gene: TRBJ1-1
abundance: many
CDR3nt: TGTGCCAGCATTATGTCTGGGGGAGGGACTGAAGCTTTCTTT
CDR3aa: CASIMSGGGTEAFF

d_gene: TRBD1
v_gene: TRBV6-1
j_gene: TRBJ2-7
abundance: many
CDR3nt: TGTGCCAGCAGTCTGACAGGGGTTCGCGAGCAGTACTTC
CDR3aa: CASSLTGVREQYF

d_gene: TRBD1
v_gene: TRBV7-8
j_gene: TRBJ2-3
abundance: -
CDR3nt: TGTGCCAGCAGCCCACCGGGACAGGGGGCTTTCACAGATACGCAGTATTTT
CDR3aa: CASSPPGQGAFTDTQYF

d_gene: TRBD2
v_gene: TRBV28
j_gene: TRBJ2-1
abundance: many
CDR3nt: TGTGCCAGCAGCCCGGGACTAGCATCCAATGAGCAGTTCTTC
CDR3aa: CASSPGLASNEQFF

d_gene: -
v_gene: TRBV10-3
j_gene: TRBJ2-3
abundance: many
CDR3nt: TGTGCCATCAGTGCAAGCGGTGGGACAGATACGCAGTATTTT
CDR3aa: CAISASGGTDTQYF

d_gene: -
v_gene: TRBV4-2
j_gene: TRBJ2-1
abundance: few
CDR3nt: TGTGCCAGCAGCCACGGGATATTTAGCTCCAATGAGCAGTTCTTC
CDR3aa: CASSHGIFSSNEQFF

d_gene: -
v_gene: TRBV6-5
j_gene: TRBJ2-2
abundance: -
CDR3nt: TGTGCCAGCAGTTACTCGGCGTCCGGGGAGCTGTTTTTT
CDR3aa: CASSYSASGELFF

d_gene: -
v_gene: TRBV5-1
j_gene: TRBJ2-2
abundance: many
CDR3nt: TGCGCCAGCAGCTTAACCCCAGGAGGGACCGGGGAGCTGTTTTTT
CDR3aa: CASSLTPGGTGELFF

d_gene: -
v_gene: TRBV19
j_gene: TRBJ2-2
abundance: few
CDR3nt: TGTGCCAGTAGTATAATCGGGACGGCTCCAGAGGAGCTGTTTTTT
CDR3aa: CASSIIGTAPEELFF

d_gene: -
v_gene: TRBV13
j_gene: TRBJ1-1
abundance: many
CDR3nt: TGTGCCAGCAGCCCTCGCGGGGGTTCTTTTTCCGAAGCTTTCTTT
CDR3aa: CASSPRGGSFSEAFF

d_gene: TRBD1
v_gene: TRBV2
j_gene: TRBJ2-3
abundance: many
CDR3nt: TGTGCCAGCAGTGATGGCAGGGGGCGGGGCACAGATACGCAGTATTTT
CDR3aa: CASSDGRGRGTDTQYF

d_gene: -
v_gene: TRBV9
j_gene: TRBJ2-2
abundance: many
CDR3nt: TGTGCCAGCAGCGCGGGGCCCACCGGGGAGCTGTTTTTT
CDR3aa: CASSAGPTGELFF

d_gene: -
v_gene: TRBV12-3/TRBV12-4
j_gene: TRBJ1-1
abundance: few
CDR3nt: TGTGCCAGCAGTCGACAGCTCAACACTGAAGCTTTCTTT
CDR3aa: CASSRQLNTEAFF

d_gene: -
v_gene: TRBV15
j_gene: TRBJ2-3
abundance: -
CDR3nt: TGTGCCACCAGCAGAGTAGGGGGTATAGATACGCAGTATTTT
CDR3aa: CATSRVGGIDTQYF

d_gene: TRBD2
v_gene: TRBV20-1
j_gene: TRBJ2-1
abundance: -
CDR3nt: TGCAGTGCTAGAGGGGGCGGGAGGCCAGTAAATGAGCAGTTCTTC
CDR3aa: CSARGGGRPVNEQFF

d_gene: -
v_gene: TRBV5-5
j_gene: TRBJ2-7
abundance: -
CDR3nt: TGTGCCAGCAGCTTCATTAGGACAGACCACGAGCAGTACTTC
CDR3aa: CASSFIRTDHEQYF

d_gene: TRBD2
v_gene: TRBV20-1
j_gene: TRBJ2-5
abundance: many
CDR3nt: TGCAGTGCTAGAGTCCCGGGAGGGGTCCAAGAGACCCAGTACTTC
CDR3aa: CSARVPGGVQETQYF

d_gene: -
v_gene: TRBV2
j_gene: TRBJ1-6
abundance: -
CDR3nt: TGTGCCAGCAGGTATTCACGGAATAATTCACCCCTCCACTTT
CDR3aa: CASRYSRNNSPLHF

d_gene: TRBD1
v_gene: TRBV6-5
j_gene: TRBJ2-3
abundance: -
CDR3nt: TGTGCCAGCAGTTACTCAGACAGGGCGAAAGATACGCAGTATTTT
CDR3aa: CASSYSDRAKDTQYF

d_gene: -
v_gene: TRBV3-1
j_gene: TRBJ2-5
abundance: many
CDR3nt: TGTGCCAGCAGCCCGTATGGGGATCGGGAGACCCAGTACTTC
CDR3aa: CASSPYGDRETQYF

d_gene: -
v_gene: TRBV5-6
j_gene: TRBJ2-3
abundance: many
CDR3nt: TGTGCCAGCAGCTTGGAGCCCATGAGACCAGATACGCAGTATTTT
CDR3aa: CASSLEPMRPDTQYF

d_gene: TRBD1
v_gene: TRBV19
j_gene: TRBJ1-5
abundance: few
CDR3nt: TGTGCCAGTAGTGCCAACAGGGGTGGAGGACAGCCCCAGCATTTT
CDR3aa: CASSANRGGGQPQHF

d_gene: TRBD1
v_gene: TRBV27
j_gene: TRBJ1-2
abundance: many
CDR3nt: TGTGCCAGCAGCCCCATGGACAGGGGTCATGGCTACACCTTC
CDR3aa: CASSPMDRGHGYTF

d_gene: TRBD1
v_gene: TRBV20-1
j_gene: TRBJ1-1
abundance: -
CDR3nt: TGCAGTGCAGGGGACAGGGTTAACACTGAAGCTTTCTTT
CDR3aa: CSAGDRVNTEAFF

d_gene: -
v_gene: TRBV3-1
j_gene: TRBJ1-1
abundance: many
CDR3nt: TGTGCCAGCAGCCAAGATGGCCCGAACACTGAAGCTTTCTTT
CDR3aa: CASSQDGPNTEAFF

d_gene: -
v_gene: TRBV20-1
j_gene: TRBJ2-1
abundance: many
CDR3nt: TGCAGTGCTAGACGGGACCGCACCCCGGGTGAGCAGTTCTTC
CDR3aa: CSARRDRTPGEQFF

d_gene: -
v_gene: TRBV3-1
j_gene: TRBJ1-4
abundance: many
CDR3nt: TGTGCCAGCAGCCAAGATCCCGTTGCAACTAATGAAAAACTGTTTTTT
CDR3aa: CASSQDPVATNEKLFF

d_gene: -
v_gene: TRBV19
j_gene: TRBJ1-1
abundance: -
CDR3nt: TGTGCCAGTTCTACACCGCAGGGTTTGAACACTGAAGCTTTCTTT
CDR3aa: CASSTPQGLNTEAFF

d_gene: TRBD2
v_gene: TRBV5-1
j_gene: TRBJ2-3
abundance: -
CDR3nt: TGCGCCAGCAGCTTTCTAGCGGGAGGGACCACAGATACGCAGTATTTT
CDR3aa: CASSFLAGGTTDTQYF

d_gene: TRBD1
v_gene: TRBV24-1
j_gene: TRBJ2-1
abundance: many
CDR3nt: TGTGCCACCAGTCCCGGACAGGCCCGGGGTGAGCAGTTCTTC
CDR3aa: CATSPGQARGEQFF

d_gene: -
v_gene: TRBV5-4
j_gene: TRBJ2-1
abundance: -
CDR3nt: TGTGCCAGCAGCGGGGGGACCCTCCTCGCTCAAAATGAGCAGTTCTTC
CDR3aa: CASSGGTLLAQNEQFF

d_gene: -
v_gene: TRBV2
j_gene: TRBJ1-2
abundance: many
CDR3nt: TGTGCCAGCACAGGGCGGGGCATCAACTATGGCTACACCTTC
CDR3aa: CASTGRGINYGYTF

d_gene: -
v_gene: TRBV9
j_gene: TRBJ2-7
abundance: -
CDR3nt: TGTGCCAGCAGCGTAGGATCGGCAGGAGGTGCCTACGAGCAGTACTTC
CDR3aa: CASSVGSAGGAYEQYF

d_gene: -
v_gene: TRBV5-1
j_gene: TRBJ2-7
abundance: many
CDR3nt: TGCGCCAGCAGCTTGGATGGCAGCTCCTACGAGCAGTACTTC
CDR3aa: CASSLDGSSYEQYF

d_gene: -
v_gene: TRBV27
j_gene: TRBJ2-7
abundance: many
CDR3nt: TGTGCCAGCGAGCCTCCTAGGACAGCTTACGAGCAGTACTTC
CDR3aa: CASEPPRTAYEQYF

d_gene: -
v_gene: TRBV19
j_gene: TRBJ2-3
abundance: few
CDR3nt: TGTGCCAGTACTTCTGTCACAGATACGCAGTATTTT
CDR3aa: CASTSVTDTQYF